This T cell receptor (beta chain) was sequenced in a study of neurological immune-mediated disorders. Findings of the study overall: Expansion of TCR clones was greatest in HTLV-1-associated myelopathy and smallest in multiple sclerosis, where it fell below that of healthy controls.

cDNA synthesis was performed by 5'RACE with 10-nucleotide random UMIs. TCRdb reanalysed the 5' RACE reads using MiXCR and keeps one entry per CDR3 protein. The sample has 90,000 to 150,000 distinct CDR3 sequences, roughly 3.2% seen once. In germline, CDR1 is SGHRS, CDR2 YFSETQ. V lost 2 bases and J 2 bases, leaving 17 bases between the germline ends. The CDR3 is 17 residues long. This clonotype was observed many times. Its antigen is unidentified. The receptor was derived from a woman aged 25-40 years with multiple sclerosis. The specimen sequenced was PBMCs. The V and J genes are TRBV5-1 and TRBJ1-5, with D uncertain. The CDR3 sequence is CASSLLGRLAGNQPQHF. The CDR3 coding sequence is TGCGCCAGCAGCTTACTAGGACGCCTGGCGGGCAATCAGCCCCAGCATTTT.